The clone carrying this T cell receptor beta chain was observed once. The antigen remains unidentified. This sample stems from a study of siplizumab effects on memory and regulatory T cells. Sequencing of each sample assayed approximately 110,000 TCR templates. Measured with immunoSEQ multiplex PCR; TCRdb has only the in-frame clones, and not every one. The sample carries approximately 75,000 clones, roughly 93% recorded once. The junction had 5 bases not matched to a gene; V was cut back by 3 bases and J by 6 bases. The germline V gene has CDR1 SGDLS and CDR2 YYNGEE. The CDR3 runs to 14 residues. The study's findings and limits: Unstimulated subsets captured only a minor fraction of alloreactive clones. Unstimulated naive T cells seemed to show more diversity than memory cells did, and they also seemed to be among the major contributors to the alloresponse.

Sequenced input: CD8+ T cells sorted from blood. The chain uses TRBV9 and TRBJ1-2; 10 bases map to TRBD1. The TCR was taken from a human donor in good health. The CDR3 protein is CASSDDRGPNGYTF. CDR3 bases: TGTGCCAGCAGCGATGACAGGGGGCCCAATGGCTACACCTTC.